The 30 T cell receptor beta chains reported below all come from one sample, sequenced in a study of blood T cell repertoires in COVID-19. TCRdb's table, derived via immunoSEQ multiplex PCR, lists solely in-frame clones and lacks some. The table includes about 200,000 clones, about 90% detected once. What was sequenced was peripheral blood. These receptors all stem from a man aged 35 to 55 with active or convalescent COVID-19.

The chain combines TRBV6-5 with TRBJ2-7; 11 nucleotides agree with TRBD1. V shed 5 bases and J 4 bases; nucleotides not matched to a gene: 7. This CDR3 region has 15 residues. Germline CDR1 reads MNHEY; CDR2 reads SVGAGI. The CDR3: CASSRTGTGGYEQYF. CDR3 DNA: TGTGCCAGCAGTAGAACCGGGACAGGGGGATACGAGCAGTACTTC.

The chain has TRBV28 and TRBJ1-1; perhaps TRBD1 as D (5 bases). CDR1 is MDHEN, CDR2 SYDVKM, per germline. CDR3 length: 12 residues. The V gene lost 6 bases and the J gene lost 4 bases, with 9 bases spanning the gap. CDR3 nucleotides: TGTGCCAGCAGCCACGACAGCACTGAAGCTTTCTTT. The encoded protein is CASSHDSTEAFF.

The chain employs TRBV19 and TRBJ2-7, with D perhaps TRBD1 (6 bases). Germline V lookup: CDR1 LNHDA, CDR2 SQIVND (reference sequence). The CDR3 totals 15 residues. Trimming left V 4 bases short and J 7 bases short, with 20 bases between. The CDR3 is CASSTATGTEQEQYF. The CDR3 DNA sequence: TGTGCCAGTAGTACGGCGACAGGTACCGAGCAAGAGCAGTACTTC.

V is TRBV28 and J is TRBJ1-6, with 9 bases aligning to TRBD1. J lost 9 bases, V lost 7 bases, and 7 bases had no gene match. CDR1 and CDR2 from the germline V gene are MDHEN and SYDVKM. The length of the CDR3 is 14 residues. CDR3 bases: TGTGCCAGCAAACTTGGACAGGGGTTTTCACCCCTCCACTTT. Protein sequence: CASKLGQGFSPLHF.

The chain joins TRBV30 to TRBJ2-2; D call uncertain. Germline CDR1 is GTSNPN and CDR2 is SVGIG (reference sequence). V lost 0 bases and J lost 7, with 9 bases in between. The CDR3 sequence is 13 residues long. This chain's CDR3 is CAWSVKPGGELFF. DNA for the CDR3: TGTGCCTGGAGTGTTAAACCGGGCGGGGAGCTGTTTTTT.

J is TRBJ1-5 and V is TRBV19; TRBD1 might be the D (6 bases). The V end lost 6 bases, the J end lost 5 bases, and 8 bases lay between the germline ends. Germline V gene data show CDR1 as LNHDA and CDR2 as SQIVND (reference sequence). This CDR3 has 12 amino acids. The CDR3 nucleotides read TGTGCCAGTAGAGAGGGGGATCAGCCCCAGCATTTT. Encoded protein: CASREGDQPQHF.

The V gene is TRBV28, the J gene TRBJ1-4, with 7 positions matching TRBD1. Germline V gives CDR1 MDHEN, CDR2 SYDVKM. The junction had 15 bases not matched to a gene; V was cut back by 8 bases and J by 0 bases. CDR3 length: 18 amino acids. CDR3 residues: CASGIRRETGPTNEKLFF. The CDR3 region has the DNA TGTGCCAGCGGTATCCGGCGCGAGACAGGGCCAACTAATGAAAAACTGTTTTTT.

The chain recombines TRBV27 with TRBJ1-6, with D uncertain. The germline gives CDR1 MNHEY, CDR2 SMNVEV (reference sequence). The CDR3 extends over 14 amino acids. V lost 5 bases, J lost 7 bases, and 12 bases lay in between. The CDR3 nucleotides are TGTGCCAGCAGTCTCTCCGCCGGGAATTCACCCCTCCACTTT. Amino acid sequence: CASSLSAGNSPLHF.

This clone was counted a single time. V gene TRBV11-2 combines with J gene TRBJ1-5; D is possibly TRBD1 (6 bases). The germline CDR1 and CDR2 sequences are SGHAT and FQNNGV. This CDR3 spans 16 amino acids. The germline V and J ends were trimmed by 4 bases and 1 base, with 14 bases remaining between them. CDR3: CASSSTGSPSNQPQHF. The CDR3 DNA sequence: TGTGCCAGCAGCTCCACAGGGTCCCCGAGCAATCAGCCCCAGCATTTT.

This chain joins TRBV2 and TRBJ2-7; D is ambiguous. The CDR3 sequence is 13 residues long. Germline loops: CDR1 SNHLY, CDR2 FYNNEI. Between the trimmed V and J ends, which lost 3 bases and 7 bases, there was a span of 13 bases. Here the CDR3 reads CASSEYSSREQYF. In nucleotides, the CDR3 is TGTGCCAGCAGTGAGTATTCTAGTCGGGAGCAGTACTTC.

V and J are TRBV27 and TRBJ1-1; 8 nucleotides line up with TRBD1. This CDR3 is built from 17 residues. J lost 3 bases, V lost 6 bases, and 15 bases had no gene match. The germline gives CDR1 MNHEY, CDR2 SMNVEV (reference sequence). CDR3 sequence (DNA): TGTGCCAGCAGCCCAATCGGACAGGGAGGAATGCACACTGAAGCTTTCTTT. Translation gives CASSPIGQGGMHTEAFF.

This clone occurred a few times. The chain joins TRBV5-6 to TRBJ1-1; unclear D gene. V lost 0 bases to trimming and J lost 2 bases, with 8 bases between them. Germline CDR1 and CDR2: SGHDT and YYEEEE. This CDR3 is built from 14 residues. CDR3 sequence (DNA): TGTGCCAGCAGCTTGGCCGGAGGTAACACTGAAGCTTTCTTT. Amino acids: CASSLAGGNTEAFF. Using reference TRBV5-6 and TRBJ1-1 for the parts outside the CDR3, the full variable domain is DAGVTQSPTHLIKTRGQQVTLRCSPKSGHDTVSWYQQALGQGPQFIFQYYEEEERQRGNFPDRFSGHQFPNYSSELNVNALLLGDSALYLCASSLAGGNTEAFFGQGTRLTVV.

This chain connects TRBV28 to TRBJ2-7, with 7 bases identical to TRBD2. Germline CDR1 is MDHEN and CDR2 is SYDVKM. With V trimmed by 5 bases and J by 6 bases, 7 bases remained unmatched. The length of the CDR3 is 13 residues. CDR3 nucleotide sequence: TGTGCCAGCAGTGAACCTGGGGGGGGCGAGCAGTACTTC. It translates to CASSEPGGGEQYF. Drawing the rest from reference TRBV28 and TRBJ2-7, the complete variable domain is DVKVTQSSRYLVKRTGEKVFLECVQDMDHENMFWYRQDPGLGLRLIYFSYDVKMKEKGDIPEGYSVSREKKERFSLILESASTNQTSMYLCASSEPGGGEQYFGPGTRLTVT.

The rearrangement uses TRBV5-6 and TRBJ2-7; 15 bases agree with TRBD2. The germline gives CDR1 SGHDT, CDR2 YYEEEE. Trimming cost V 7 bases and J 2 bases; bases outside gene matches: 10. The CDR3 is made up of 17 amino acids. DNA for the CDR3: TGTGCCAGCGGGGGACTAGCGGGAGGCCCCACCGCCTACGAGCAGTACTTC. Amino acid sequence: CASGGLAGGPTAYEQYF.

The chain joins TRBV25-1 to TRBJ2-7; 13 bases map to TRBD2. Germline loops: CDR1 MGHDK, CDR2 SYGVNS. The CDR3 is made up of 16 amino acids. Losses at the gene ends were 7 bases for V and 1 base for J; bases not matched to a gene: 7. The CDR3 is CASTGTSGKKSYEQYF. The CDR3 nucleotides are TGTGCCAGCACTGGGACTAGCGGGAAAAAATCCTACGAGCAGTACTTC.

On this clone itself: The CDR3 does not end in the conserved phenylalanine or tryptophan, so this is likely a read error. No DNA is shown, since the ends of the CDR3 on it are uncertain; the CDR3 is the one TCRdb lists. The chain recombines TRBV7-9 with TRBJ1-2; no check of the table's D call, TRBD1, against the DNA was made. Germline CDR1 SEHNR, CDR2 FQNEAQ (reference sequence). With termini counted, the CDR3 has 11 amino acids. The CDR3: CASSSGDRVHL.

CDR3 nucleotides: TGTGCCAGCATAAACAGGCCCTCTAACTATGGCTACACCTTC. This encodes CASINRPSNYGYTF. This chain connects TRBV6-5 to TRBJ1-2; weak D call: TRBD1 (5 bases). V was trimmed by 7 bases and J by 0 bases, leaving 12 bases between them. This CDR3 region has 14 residues. Germline CDR1 MNHEY, CDR2 SVGAGI.

V is TRBV7-2 and J is TRBJ1-4; 7 nucleotides agree with TRBD1. CDR1 is SGHTA, CDR2 FQGNSA, per germline. The CDR3 totals 15 residues. Losses at the gene ends were 1 base for V and 7 bases for J; bases not matched to a gene: 6. The CDR3 here is CASSLDGQAGEKLFF. The CDR3 DNA follows: TGTGCCAGCAGCTTAGATGGACAGGCGGGTGAAAAACTGTTTTTT.

The chain employs TRBV30 and TRBJ1-5, with TRBD1 matching 7 bases. The V gene end was trimmed by 3 bases and the J gene end by 0 bases; junction bases not matched to a gene: 8. CDR3 length: 16 residues. Germline CDR1 GTSNPN, CDR2 SVGIG (reference sequence). The CDR3 reads CAWSGRGPYSNQPQHF. DNA for the CDR3: TGTGCCTGGAGCGGAAGGGGGCCTTATAGCAATCAGCCCCAGCATTTT. Using reference TRBV30 and TRBJ1-5 for the parts outside the CDR3, the full variable domain is SQTIHQWPATLVQPVGSPLSLECTVEGTSNPNLYWYRQAAGRGLQLLFYSVGIGQISSEVPQNLSASRPQDRQFILSSKKLLLSDSGFYLCAWSGRGPYSNQPQHFGDGTRLSIL.

The chain combines TRBV2 with TRBJ2-3, with D possibly TRBD2 on 7 matching bases. The germline gives CDR1 SNHLY, CDR2 FYNNEI. The germline V and J ends were trimmed by 5 bases and 0 bases, with 18 bases remaining between them. The CDR3 totals 17 residues. In DNA form, the CDR3 reads TGTGCCAGCAGTCCCCCCTCGGGGGGCCCTAGCACAGATACGCAGTATTTT. Protein product: CASSPPSGGPSTDTQYF.

This sequence joins TRBV28 and TRBJ2-3; D is unresolved. The CDR3 contains 16 residues. V gave up 3 bases and J gave up 3 bases, with 16 bases separating them. Per the germline V gene, CDR1 is MDHEN and CDR2 is SYDVKM. Here the CDR3 reads CASSLIGSGSTDTQYF. CDR3 bases: TGTGCCAGCAGTTTGATTGGTTCAGGATCTACAGATACGCAGTATTTT.

The CDR3 DNA follows: TGTGCCAGCAGTTACCGGGACATAGATCAGCCCCAGCATTTT. It codes for CASSYRDIDQPQHF. The chain has TRBV6-2 or TRBV6-3 and TRBJ1-5; tentative D call: TRBD1 (6 bases). Germline-derived CDR1 and CDR2 are MNHEY and SVGEGT. The CDR3 contains 14 residues. Trimming took 2 bases from V and 5 from J, leaving 10 bases between them.

The chain combines TRBV7-8 with TRBJ2-7, with a possible D match to TRBD1 (6 bases). The germline CDR1 and CDR2 sequences are SGHVS and FQNEAQ. The CDR3 runs to 13 residues. Between the trimmed V and J ends, which lost 8 bases and 0 bases, there was a span of 11 bases. CDR3 loop: CASAQGFSYEQYF. In nucleotides, the CDR3 is TGTGCCAGCGCACAGGGATTCTCCTACGAGCAGTACTTC. Filled out from reference TRBV7-8 and TRBJ2-7, the complete variable domain reads GAGVSQSPRYKVAKRGQDVALRCDPISGHVSLFWYQQALGQGPEFLTYFQNEAQLDKSGLPSDRFFAERPEGSVSTLKIQRTQQEDSAVYLCASAQGFSYEQYFGPGTRLTVT.

The V and J genes are TRBV19 and TRBJ1-4; no firm D call. V lost 5 bases to trimming and J lost 0 bases, with 7 bases between them. Germline lookup yields CDR1 LNHDA and CDR2 SQIVND (reference sequence). The length of the CDR3 is 14 residues. The CDR3 spells CASSDTSTNEKLFF. The DNA for the CDR3 is TGTGCCAGTAGTGACACCTCAACTAATGAAAAACTGTTTTTT.

The chain has TRBV28 and TRBJ1-6; 7 bases agree with TRBD1. The CDR3 sequence is 14 residues long. Germline-derived CDR1 and CDR2 are MDHEN and SYDVKM. V gave up 5 bases and J gave up 7 bases; unmatched junction bases: 5. CDR3 protein: CASSPGQSNSPLHF. The CDR3 nucleotides are TGTGCCAGCAGTCCGGGACAGTCCAATTCACCCCTCCACTTT.

This chain connects TRBV28 to TRBJ1-5; 9 nucleotides align to TRBD1. The CDR3 contains 14 residues. Germline V lookup: CDR1 MDHEN, CDR2 SYDVKM. Trimming took 5 bases from V and 6 from J; bases not matched to a gene: 5. The CDR3 DNA reads TGTGCCAGCAGTCCCACAGGGGGCTTTCAGCCCCAGCATTTT. Amino acid sequence: CASSPTGGFQPQHF.

The CDR3 nucleotides read TGTGCCAGCAGGACATCGTCCACAGGGGGTAGTGGCTACACCTTC. Translation: CASRTSSTGGSGYTF. The V gene is TRBV28, the J gene TRBJ1-2; TRBD1 aligns across 8 bases. This CDR3 has 15 amino acids. The J segment lost 7 bases and the V segment lost 6 bases, leaving 13 bases of the junction unmatched. Per germline, CDR1 MDHEN and CDR2 SYDVKM.

J is TRBJ1-2 and V is TRBV7-9; D not certain. This CDR3 is built from 12 residues. V was clipped by 3 bases and J by 5 bases, with 7 bases between them. CDR1 and CDR2 (germline): SEHNR, FQNEAQ (reference sequence). As DNA, the CDR3 is TGTGCCAGCAGCTTTTCCCCTTATGGCTACACCTTC. This gives the protein CASSFSPYGYTF.

The J gene is TRBJ2-1, the V gene TRBV3-1 (or the pseudogene TRBV3-2); a weak D match, TRBD1 (6 bases). Germline loops: CDR1 LGHDT, CDR2 YNNKEL (reference sequence). This CDR3 is built from 16 residues. Deletions cut 4 bases from V and 0 bases from J, with 13 bases between. The CDR3, as DNA: TGTGCCAGCAGCCGAGGACAGCGGCACTCCTACAATGAGCAGTTCTTC. It encodes CASSRGQRHSYNEQFF.

The chain carries TRBV30 and TRBJ2-7, with 7 bases aligning to TRBD1. Germline CDR1 GTSNPN, CDR2 SVGIG (reference sequence). V lost 1 base to trimming and J lost 6 bases; unmatched junction nucleotides: 6. This CDR3 has 13 amino acids. DNA of the CDR3: TGTGCCTGGAGTGACAGGGGTTTAGGCGAGCAGTACTTC. Its translation: CAWSDRGLGEQYF.